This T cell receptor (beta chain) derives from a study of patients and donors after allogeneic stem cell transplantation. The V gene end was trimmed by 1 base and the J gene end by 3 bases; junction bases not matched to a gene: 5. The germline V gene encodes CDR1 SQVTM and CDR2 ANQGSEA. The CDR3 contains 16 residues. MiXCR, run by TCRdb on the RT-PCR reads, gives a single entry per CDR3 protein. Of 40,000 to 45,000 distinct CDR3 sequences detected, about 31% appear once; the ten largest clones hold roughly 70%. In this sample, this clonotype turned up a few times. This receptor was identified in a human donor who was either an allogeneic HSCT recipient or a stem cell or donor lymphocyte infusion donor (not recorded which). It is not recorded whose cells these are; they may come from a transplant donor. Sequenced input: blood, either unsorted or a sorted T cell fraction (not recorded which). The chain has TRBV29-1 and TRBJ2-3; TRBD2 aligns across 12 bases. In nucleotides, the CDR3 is TGCAGCGTTGAAGCCCTAGCGGGAGGGCCTACAGATACGCAGTATTTT. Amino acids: CSVEALAGGPTDTQYF.